This T cell receptor beta chain appears in the sequencing data of a study of identical twins. TCRdb re-called the 5' RACE reads through MiXCR, storing one row per CDR3 protein. The data show around 470,000 distinct CDR3 sequences, 14% seen once. V was pared by 4 bases and J by 9 bases, with 22 bases of the junction left unmatched. This CDR3 region has 19 residues. Germline CDR1 is SNHLY and CDR2 is FYNNEI. Only healthy Caucasians were included as donors. The data also belong to a second study, concerning yellow fever vaccine responses in identical twins. That report adds: After vaccination, twins' T cell response reportedly seemed partly convergent, partly personalized.

The sequenced sample consisted of CD4+ T cells sorted from blood. The rearrangement uses TRBV2 and TRBJ2-3; 10 nucleotides line up with TRBD2. The TCR originated in a woman aged 18 to 35 in good health. The CDR3 region has the DNA TGTGCCAGCAGTGTCAGGGGGTTGACACTAGCGGGATCCTCAGCCACGCAGTATTTT. It translates to CASSVRGLTLAGSSATQYF.